Sequencing of this TCR beta chain was carried out in a study of human T cells and chemical hapten exposure. About the research overall: Small pooled library volume differences mainly caused per-sample TCR yield variation. Overall study results and limits: TCRs exceeding a frequency of 1 in 1000 stayed unchanged under DPC sensitization.

This clonotype was recorded at least ten times. Its specificity is not known. The time point was: healthy volunteer bleed at 6 weeks. Total RNA was isolated from whole blood that had not been fractionated. Individual cDNA molecules (in the library) carried attached unique molecular identifiers. TCRdb re-called the RACE reads with MiXCR, one entry per CDR3 protein. The sample yields some 81,000 distinct CDR3 sequences, 7% to 9.5% seen once. The CDR3 sequence is 14 residues long. V was shortened by 6 bases and J by 4 bases, with 15 bases between the two germline ends. This sequence was found in a female donor in good health. Some clones in this sample may be carry-over from other donors' samples. Sequenced sample: whole blood. The chain employs TRBV12-3 or TRBV12-4 and TRBJ1-1; possibly TRBD1 for D (5 bases). DNA of the CDR3: TGTGCCAGCAGGGGGGAGGGGACGGGCACTGAAGCTTTCTTT. Its protein product is CASRGEGTGTEAFF.